What follows is one TCR beta chain and its context. Its antigen remains unknown. The sample is drawn from a study of vaccination and CD4 T cells after COVID-19. The V gene's germline CDR1 is LNHDA and CDR2 SQIVND (reference sequence). The CDR3 is 16 amino acids. Unmatched junction bases numbered 12, after V lost 7 bases and J lost 4 bases. Sequenced with the Oncomine TCR Beta short-read assay was DNA taken from cultured CD4+ T cells. In TCRdb, the PCR reads were re-called with MiXCR into one record per CDR3 protein. The sample shows about 8,400 distinct CDR3 sequences, roughly 40% of them seen only once. This sample's treatment: roughly nine-day PBMC culture with coronavirus spike peptide pools or control peptides (ViraFEST assay). Gathered ahead of the COVID-19 pandemic (2011-2018) were the CD4+ T cells of the unexposed donor.

V gene TRBV19 combines with J gene TRBJ2-2; TRBD1 matches 7 bases. Sequenced material: CD4+ T cells from blood, cultured in vitro. The sequence was collected from a human donor in good health. This chain's CDR3 is CASNSLRAGGTGELFF. DNA of the CDR3: TGTGCCAGTAACTCCCTACGGGCAGGGGGCACCGGGGAGCTGTTTTTT.